One and the same sample provided the 26 T cell receptor beta chains below, sequenced in a study of blood T cell repertoires in COVID-19. TCRdb's table, derived via immunoSEQ multiplex PCR, lists solely in-frame clones and lacks some. The repertoire holds fewer than 100,000 clones, with more than 75% as singletons. The sequencing sample was made of peripheral blood. These receptors originate from a human donor with acute or convalescent COVID-19. The donor label of this sample is uncertain.

This clone has just a few counts. The rearrangement links TRBV10-3 to TRBJ2-7; 7 nucleotides agree with TRBD2. There are 16 residues in the CDR3. With V trimmed by 0 bases and J by 0 bases, 5 bases remained unmatched. CDR1 is ENHRY and CDR2 is SYGVKD in the germline V gene. The DNA for the CDR3 is TGTGCCATCAGTGAGTCCCCAGCGGGGCGCTCCTACGAGCAGTACTTC. Translating it yields CAISESPAGRSYEQYF.

This rearrangement joins TRBV27 to TRBJ2-7, with D tentatively TRBD2 (6 bases). Per the germline V gene, CDR1 is MNHEY and CDR2 is SMNVEV (reference sequence). This CDR3 spans 13 amino acids. V was cut by 8 bases and J by 2 bases, with 13 bases left in between. CDR3: CASSEAGPYEQYF. CDR3 coding DNA: TGTGCCAGCTCTGAGGCGGGGCCCTACGAGCAGTACTTC.

The chain combines TRBV7-8 with TRBJ2-2; D uncertain. V was trimmed by 5 bases and J by 7 bases, leaving 5 bases between them. Germline lookup yields CDR1 SGHVS and CDR2 FQNEAQ. This CDR3 is 11 amino acids long. The CDR3 spells CASSRYGELFF. DNA for the CDR3: TGTGCCAGCAGCCGTTACGGGGAGCTGTTTTTT.

The chain joins TRBV5-1 to TRBJ1-5, with D maybe TRBD1 (5 bases). V gave up 4 bases and J gave up 0 bases, with 14 bases separating them. Germline V gene lookup returns CDR1 SGHRS and CDR2 YFSETQ. The length of the CDR3 is 16 residues. DNA of the CDR3: TGCGCCAGCAGCCCGTTGGGGGGGGTTAGCAATCAGCCCCAGCATTTT. Its translation: CASSPLGGVSNQPQHF. Using reference TRBV5-1 and TRBJ1-5 for the parts outside the CDR3, the full variable domain is KAGVTQTPRYLIKTRGQQVTLSCSPISGHRSVSWYQQTPGQGLQFLFEYFSETQRNKGNFPGRFSGRQFSNSRSEMNVSTLELGDSALYLCASSPLGGVSNQPQHFGDGTRLSIL.

The chain has TRBV6-1 and TRBJ1-5; 10 nucleotides align to TRBD1. The CDR3 sequence is 16 residues long. CDR1 is MNHNS and CDR2 is SASEGT in the germline V gene. Trimming removed 2 bases from V and 4 bases from J; junction bases left unmatched: 5. CDR3 sequence: CASSERRTGGNQPQHF. Written as DNA, the CDR3 is TGTGCCAGCAGTGAACGTAGGACAGGGGGTAATCAGCCCCAGCATTTT.

J is TRBJ2-3 and V is TRBV18; 11 nucleotides match TRBD2. After removal of 2 bases from V and 2 bases from J, the junction contained 3 bases not matched to a gene. The CDR3 spans 16 residues. The V gene's germline CDR1 is KGHSH and CDR2 LQKENI. CDR3 nucleotides: TGTGCCAGCTCACCAAGACTAGCGGGGTTCACAGATACGCAGTATTTT. Protein sequence: CASSPRLAGFTDTQYF. Full variable domain (outside the CDR3, taken from reference TRBV18 and TRBJ2-3): NAGVMQNPRHLVRRRGQEARLRCSPMKGHSHVYWYRQLPEEGLKFMVYLQKENIIDESGMPKERFSAEFPKEGPSILRIQQVVRGDSAAYFCASSPRLAGFTDTQYFGPGTRLTVL.

The chain links TRBV6-5 to TRBJ1-1; D gene uncertain. The CDR3 totals 14 residues. CDR1 and CDR2 from the germline V gene are MNHEY and SVGAGI. Trimming pared 6 bases from V and 4 bases from J, leaving 15 bases between. The CDR3 DNA is TGTGCCAGCAGCCGTTCCCGGGTAGGCACTGAAGCTTTCTTT. This encodes CASSRSRVGTEAFF.

This clone was observed a handful of times. The chain carries TRBV7-9 and TRBJ1-6; D possibly corresponds to TRBD1 (5 bases). Germline V CDR1 and CDR2: SEHNR, FQNEAQ (reference sequence). V lost 4 bases, J lost 5 bases, and 12 bases lay in between. The CDR3 is 15 residues long. CDR3: CASSSSQGNNSPLHF. CDR3 coding DNA: TGTGCCAGCAGCTCCTCGCAGGGAAATAATTCACCCCTCCACTTT.

The rearrangement links TRBV5-5 to TRBJ1-2, with TRBD1 as a possible D gene (6 bases). Germline CDR1 SGHKS, CDR2 YYEKEE (reference sequence). The V gene lost 4 bases and the J gene lost 4 bases, with 20 bases spanning the gap. The CDR3 covers 16 residues. The CDR3, as DNA: TGTGCCAGCAGCCAGGAGGAAAGGACAGCTTTCTATGGCTACACCTTC. This codes for CASSQEERTAFYGYTF. Drawing the rest from reference TRBV5-5 and TRBJ1-2, the complete variable domain is DAGVTQSPTHLIKTRGQQVTLRCSPISGHKSVSWYQQVLGQGPQFIFQYYEKEERGRGNFPDRFSARQFPNYSSELNVNALLLGDSALYLCASSQEERTAFYGYTFGSGTRLTVV.

The chain combines TRBV12-3 or TRBV12-4 with TRBJ1-2; a weak D match, TRBD1 (6 bases). Trimming removed 10 bases from V and 8 bases from J, with 20 bases in between. CDR3 length: 13 residues. The CDR3 nucleotides read TGTGCCATCCGAGGGGGGGGCGCCCAGGGCTACACCTTC. Amino acid sequence: CAIRGGGAQGYTF.

The V and J genes are TRBV24-1 and TRBJ2-1; weak D call: TRBD2 (6 bases). Trimming took 4 bases from V and 6 from J, leaving 12 bases between them. Germline CDR1 is KGHDR and CDR2 is SFDVKD. The CDR3 covers 14 residues. CDR3 bases: TGTGCCACCAGTGACCCGGGACTCCGCAATGAGCAGTTCTTC. It codes for CATSDPGLRNEQFF.

This clone was seen just once. The chain carries TRBV7-2 and TRBJ2-7, with a tentative D call TRBD1 (5 bases). This CDR3 contains 12 residues. Germline V gene lookup returns CDR1 SGHTA and CDR2 FQGNSA. V was cut by 3 bases and J by 4 bases, with 7 bases left in between. Here the CDR3 DNA reads TGTGCCAGCAGCTTCGCAGGGTACGAGCAGTACTTC. Its protein is CASSFAGYEQYF.

This chain links TRBV14 with TRBJ1-2; 9 bases match TRBD1. J was trimmed by 6 bases and V by 3 bases; bases with no gene match: 5. Looked up from germline, CDR1 is SGHDN and CDR2 is FVKESK. The CDR3 is 14 amino acids. This CDR3 reads CASSQGQGSNGYTF. The CDR3 region has the DNA TGTGCCAGCAGCCAGGGACAGGGATCGAATGGCTACACCTTC.

Comments on this clone: The same CDR3 also results from other DNA sequences found in this sample. J is TRBJ1-5 and V is TRBV21-1. TRBV21-1 is shown as a pseudogene. CDR3 length: 17 residues. The CDR3, as DNA: TGTGCCAGCAGCCCTCACATTGGCCCCGGTGAGGGATCAGCCCAGCATTTT. As protein: CASSPHIGPGEGSAQHF.

There are a few counts of this clone. The J gene is TRBJ2-7, the V gene TRBV7-9; 7 bases match TRBD1. CDR1 and CDR2 (germline): SEHNR, FQNEAQ (reference sequence). The V segment lost 5 bases and the J segment 6 bases; nucleotides outside the gene matches: 13. This CDR3 is 15 amino acids long. The CDR3 reads CASSDYRGYLGEQYF. The CDR3 region has the DNA TGTGCCAGCAGCGATTACAGGGGATATTTGGGCGAGCAGTACTTC.

J is TRBJ2-3 and V is TRBV24-1; TRBD1 might be the D (5 bases). Germline lookup yields CDR1 KGHDR and CDR2 SFDVKD. The CDR3 sequence is 15 residues long. V shed 1 base and J shed 7 bases, with 14 bases lying between them. The CDR3 DNA reads TGTGCCACCAGTGATTTCGGCCAGGGTAGACATACGCAGTATTTT. Translated, it gives CATSDFGQGRHTQYF.

This clone was observed a handful of times. This chain connects TRBV24-1 to TRBJ1-1; 9 bases align to TRBD1. This CDR3 is built from 12 residues. Germline V gene sequence: CDR1 KGHDR, CDR2 SFDVKD. V shed 6 bases and J 11 bases; nucleotides not matched to a gene: 6. This chain's CDR3 is CATSHGDRAAFF. As DNA, the CDR3 is TGTGCCACCAGTCACGGGGACAGGGCCGCTTTCTTT.

The chain employs TRBV2 and TRBJ1-4; D is possibly TRBD1 (6 bases). This CDR3 comprises 15 residues. Germline V gene lookup returns CDR1 SNHLY and CDR2 FYNNEI. Trimming stripped 5 bases from V and 7 bases from J, with 17 bases between. The CDR3 DNA reads as TGTGCCAGCAGTTATGGGGGGGCCCAGTCTGAAAAACTGTTTTTT. The encoded protein is CASSYGGAQSEKLFF. Full variable domain (missing parts from reference TRBV2 and TRBJ1-4): EPEVTQTPSHQVTQMGQEVILRCVPISNHLYFYWYRQILGQKVEFLVSFYNNEISEKSEIFDDQFSVERPDGSNFTLKIRSTKLEDSAMYFCASSYGGAQSEKLFFGSGTQLSVL.

The rearrangement links TRBV18 to TRBJ2-7, with 9 positions matching TRBD1. V gave up 3 bases and J gave up 0 bases; unmatched junction bases: 6. There are 16 residues in the CDR3. Germline V CDR1 and CDR2: KGHSH, LQKENI. CDR3 DNA sequence: TGTGCCAGCTCACCGCAGACAGGGGGGAACTCCTACGAGCAGTACTTC. Its protein is CASSPQTGGNSYEQYF.

The J gene is TRBJ2-1, the V gene TRBV5-4, with TRBD2 matching over 8 bases. The CDR3 length is 19 residues. Germline V gene sequence: CDR1 SGHNT, CDR2 YYREEE (reference sequence). V dropped 4 bases and J dropped 0; count of bases not matched to a gene: 15. The CDR3 loop reads CASSGGGLAGYSSYNEQFF. The CDR3 DNA follows: TGTGCCAGCAGCGGGGGGGGGCTAGCGGGCTACAGCTCCTACAATGAGCAGTTCTTC.

V usage is TRBV19 and J usage is TRBJ1-5; TRBD1 is a possible D gene (6 bases). V was clipped by 0 bases and J by 0 bases, with 15 bases between them. CDR3 length: 18 residues. Germline V CDR1 and CDR2: LNHDA, SQIVND (reference sequence). Written as DNA, the CDR3 is TGTGCCAGTAGTATAGAAGGACAGAGACCTTATAGCAATCAGCCCCAGCATTTT. Translating it yields CASSIEGQRPYSNQPQHF.

This chain links TRBV7-9 with TRBJ1-3; D unresolved. CDR1 is SEHNR and CDR2 is FQNEAQ in the germline V gene (reference sequence). The CDR3 is 15 amino acids. V lost 5 bases and J lost 4, with 15 bases in between. CDR3 DNA sequence: TGTGCCAGCAGCCGCGTAGGACTACACGGAAACACCATATATTTT. Protein product: CASSRVGLHGNTIYF.

The rearrangement links TRBV5-8 to TRBJ2-7; the match to TRBD1 covers 10 bases. Germline V CDR1 and CDR2: SGHTS, YDEGEE. V trimming: 4 bases; J trimming: 0 bases; junction bases outside the gene matches: 4. The CDR3 is made up of 15 amino acids. CDR3 region: CASSRRDRGSYEQYF. The CDR3 bases are TGTGCCAGCAGCCGCCGGGACAGGGGCTCCTACGAGCAGTACTTC.

The V call is TRBV24-1, the J call TRBJ2-5, with 7 bases aligning to TRBD1. CDR1 is KGHDR and CDR2 is SFDVKD in the germline V gene. V lost 2 bases, J lost 5 bases, and 7 bases stayed unmatched. The CDR3 has 15 residues. The CDR3 nucleotides are TGTGCCACCAGTGATTCTGGGACAGCTGGCGAGACCCAGTACTTC. Its translation: CATSDSGTAGETQYF.

The chain carries TRBV28 and TRBJ1-4, with D possibly matching TRBD1 (6 bases). The germline gives CDR1 MDHEN, CDR2 SYDVKM. V shed 6 bases and J shed 5 bases, with 13 bases lying between them. This CDR3 region has 14 residues. As DNA, the CDR3 is TGTGCCAGCAGACAGGGACACCAAAATGAAAAACTGTTTTTT. Translated: CASRQGHQNEKLFF.

This CDR3 reads CASTPSLGASTEAFF. The CDR3 DNA sequence: TGTGCCAGTACCCCATCGTTAGGGGCTAGCACTGAAGCTTTCTTT. The chain links TRBV19 to TRBJ1-1, with D tentatively TRBD1 (5 bases). Trimming shortened V by 7 bases and J by 4 bases, and 19 bases separated the two germline ends. The CDR3 spans 15 residues. The germline V gene encodes CDR1 LNHDA and CDR2 SQIVND (reference sequence).